A single sample is the source of the 3 T cell receptor beta chains below, sequenced in a study of shared clonotypes between healthy human individuals. The protocol was immunoSEQ multiplex PCR, while the TCRdb copy is restricted to in-frame clones and leaves out a portion. The repertoire includes approximately 1,500,000 clones, roughly 96% of them detected once, and roughly 1.2% sits in the top ten. The source material was naive CD4+ T cells sorted from blood. Sample subset: CD45RA+ positively selected. The source of these receptors is a man aged 30 to 39 in good health.

The V call is TRBV19, the J call TRBJ1-2; D gene ambiguous. Per germline, CDR1 LNHDA and CDR2 SQIVND (reference sequence). The CDR3 loop spans 14 amino acids. V was cut by 3 bases and J by 0 bases, with 8 bases left in between. The CDR3 nucleotides are TGTGCCAGTAGTATCCAGGTTTCTAACTATGGCTACACCTTC. Protein product: CASSIQVSNYGYTF. The whole variable domain, remainder taken from reference TRBV19 and TRBJ1-2, is DGGITQSPKYLFRKEGQNVTLSCEQNLNHDAMYWYRQDPGQGLRLIYYSQIVNDFQKGDIAEGYSVSREKKESFPLTVTSAQKNPTAFYLCASSIQVSNYGYTFGSGTRLTVV.

The V call is TRBV6-5, the J call TRBJ2-5, with 14 bases aligning to TRBD2. The trim removed 4 bases at V and 4 bases at J, leaving 5 bases unmatched. Germline lookup yields CDR1 MNHEY and CDR2 SVGAGI. This CDR3 is built from 16 residues. CDR3 nucleotide sequence: TGTGCCAGCAGTTCCGCGGGACTAGCGGGAGTAGAGACCCAGTACTTC. Translation gives CASSSAGLAGVETQYF.

V and J are TRBV7-9 and TRBJ1-1; 7 positions match TRBD1. The V and J ends lost 4 bases and 5 bases, in that order; junction bases with no gene match: 7. This CDR3 contains 14 residues. In germline, CDR1 is SEHNR, CDR2 FQNEAQ (reference sequence). CDR3 sequence reads: CASSSIKQGTEAFF. CDR3 coding DNA: TGTGCCAGCAGCTCAATAAAACAGGGGACTGAAGCTTTCTTT. Filled out from reference TRBV7-9 and TRBJ1-1, the complete variable domain reads DTGVSQNPRHKITKRGQNVTFRCDPISEHNRLYWYRQTLGQGPEFLTYFQNEAQLEKSRLLSDRFSAERPKGSFSTLEIQRTEQGDSAMYLCASSSIKQGTEAFFGQGTRLTVV.